The TCR beta chain described here comes from a study of metastatic and nonmetastatic thyroid tumors. Study at large: Repertoires of blood and of tissue (tumor or nodule) from malignant and benign thyroid patients were compared.

Authors' processing steps: Variation in CDR3 across clinicopathological groups served as the basis for constructing a distant-metastasis classifier in papillary thyroid cancer. TCRdb reprocessed the PCR reads via MiXCR. These V and J calls originate from TCRdb's pipeline instead of the authors' own analysis. Among about 38,000 clones listed, less than 60% were seen once. Patients were all untreated before their thyroid surgery. Study outcomes and limitations: The reported finding was significantly higher TCR beta diversity in malignant thyroid tumors relative to benign nodules, in blood and tumor.

V lost 6 bases, J lost 3 bases, and 12 bases lay in between. The CDR3 totals 14 residues. Per the germline V gene, CDR1 is SGHRS and CDR2 is YFSETQ. As for this clone: Its antigen is unknown.

The gene calls are TRBV5-1 and TRBJ2-2; TRBD1 or TRBD2 may be the D gene (7 bases each). This clonotype was obtained from a male donor with papillary thyroid cancer or a benign thyroid nodule (not recorded which). Some clones in this sample may be carry-over from other donors' samples. The sample taken for sequencing was tumor tissue. Here the CDR3 DNA reads TGCGCCAGCACCAGGGGGGGATACACCGGGGAGCTGTTTTTT. It specifies CASTRGGYTGELFF.